This TCR beta chain was retrieved from a study of OX40 agonist ivuxolimab in advanced cancers. Background on the study: While on treatment, patients had intravenous ivuxolimab at 0.01 to 10 mg/kg every 2 weeks.

In regard to this clone: Its matching antigen is unknown.

Study observations and caveats: CD4+ and CD8+ T cells in blood underwent clonal expansion by week 6 at 0.1 to 3.0 mg/kg. At 0.1-3.0 mg/kg, partial responders had clonal expansion among the lowest observed.

Sequencing used immunoSEQ multiplex PCR; TCRdb keeps in-frame clones, though not all of them. The repertoire has tens of thousands of clones, around 87% of them found once; the top ten carry approximately 0.39%. Germline values: CDR1 MNHEY, CDR2 SMNVEV (reference sequence). This CDR3 contains 13 residues. V lost 2 bases and J 4 bases, leaving 8 bases between the germline ends. The sequencing used CD4+ or CD8+ T cells sorted from blood, collected in a trial of the OX40 agonist ivuxolimab. This chain uses TRBV27 with TRBJ1-1; the D is unclear. The sequence derives from an adult with an advanced solid tumor such as melanoma, head and neck, liver or kidney cancer. The CDR3 reads CASSLKTGTEAFF. In nucleotides, the CDR3 is TGTGCCAGCAGTTTAAAGACGGGCACTGAAGCTTTCTTT.